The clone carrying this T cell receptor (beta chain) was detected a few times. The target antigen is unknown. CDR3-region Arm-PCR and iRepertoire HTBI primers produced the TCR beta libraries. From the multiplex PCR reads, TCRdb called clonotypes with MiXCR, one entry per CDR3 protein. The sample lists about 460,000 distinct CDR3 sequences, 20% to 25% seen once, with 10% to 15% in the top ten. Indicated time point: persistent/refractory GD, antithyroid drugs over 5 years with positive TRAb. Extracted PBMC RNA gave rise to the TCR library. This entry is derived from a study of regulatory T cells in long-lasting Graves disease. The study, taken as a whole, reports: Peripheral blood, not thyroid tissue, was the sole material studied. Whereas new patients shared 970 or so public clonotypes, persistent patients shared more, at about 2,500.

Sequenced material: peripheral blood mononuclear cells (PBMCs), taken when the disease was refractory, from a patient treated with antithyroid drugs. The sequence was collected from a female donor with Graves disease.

CDR3 nucleotide sequence: TGTGCCAGCAGAACAAGGGGCTCGGGAAACACCATATATTTT. Translation: CASRTRGSGNTIYF. V and J are TRBV6-1 and TRBJ1-3; tentative D call: TRBD1 (5 bases). V dropped 6 bases and J dropped 4 bases, with 13 bases sitting between them. CDR3 length: 14 residues. Germline CDR1 MNHNS, CDR2 SASEGT.